Below are 5 T cell receptor beta chains sequenced from a single sample in a study of blood T cell repertoires in COVID-19. TCRdb's table, derived via immunoSEQ multiplex PCR, lists solely in-frame clones and lacks some. The sample carries about 200,000 clones, 65% to 90% recorded once. The sample taken for sequencing was PBMCs or T cells enriched from blood (not recorded which). The source of these receptors is a man in his forties who had recovered from COVID-19.

This clone was seen more than once but under ten times. This chain connects TRBV2 to TRBJ1-1; D is undetermined. V was cut by 3 bases and J by 4 bases, with 12 bases left in between. The CDR3 extends over 14 amino acids. Looked up from germline, CDR1 is SNHLY and CDR2 is FYNNEI. CDR3 sequence: CASSEEGGGTEAFF. CDR3 in DNA: TGTGCCAGCAGTGAGGAGGGTGGAGGCACTGAAGCTTTCTTT.

The chain couples TRBV5-4 to TRBJ2-1; 11 bases line up with TRBD2. V gave up 3 bases and J gave up 10 bases; unmatched junction bases: 9. This CDR3 contains 15 residues. In germline, CDR1 is SGHNT, CDR2 YYREEE (reference sequence). The CDR3 DNA is TGTGCCAGCAGCTCCGCGACTAGCGGGATCCGGGAGCAGTTCTTC. It translates to CASSSATSGIREQFF.

This chain connects TRBV30 to TRBJ2-7, with D maybe TRBD2 (5 bases). Trimming left V 0 bases short and J 2 bases short, with 8 bases between. This CDR3 region has 13 residues. Germline V lookup: CDR1 GTSNPN, CDR2 SVGIG (reference sequence). The CDR3 region is CAWSVHGAYEQYF. The CDR3 DNA reads TGTGCCTGGAGTGTACACGGGGCCTACGAGCAGTACTTC.

This chain uses TRBV28 with TRBJ1-1, with D possibly being TRBD1 (6 bases). Between the trimmed V and J ends, which lost 6 bases and 1 base, there was a span of 15 bases. Germline CDR1 MDHEN, CDR2 SYDVKM. This CDR3 contains 15 residues. Written as DNA, the CDR3 is TGTGCCAGCAGGATTTCCGGGACACCGAACACTGAAGCTTTCTTT. Amino acid sequence: CASRISGTPNTEAFF.

The J gene is TRBJ1-2, the V gene TRBV28; 8 bases line up with TRBD1. CDR1 and CDR2 from the germline V gene are MDHEN and SYDVKM. The CDR3 sequence is 15 residues long. The V segment lost 3 bases and the J segment 8 bases; nucleotides outside the gene matches: 11. The DNA of the CDR3 is TGTGCCAGCAGTTTCTCACCGACAGGGGTGGGGGGCTACACCTTC. Translating it yields CASSFSPTGVGGYTF.